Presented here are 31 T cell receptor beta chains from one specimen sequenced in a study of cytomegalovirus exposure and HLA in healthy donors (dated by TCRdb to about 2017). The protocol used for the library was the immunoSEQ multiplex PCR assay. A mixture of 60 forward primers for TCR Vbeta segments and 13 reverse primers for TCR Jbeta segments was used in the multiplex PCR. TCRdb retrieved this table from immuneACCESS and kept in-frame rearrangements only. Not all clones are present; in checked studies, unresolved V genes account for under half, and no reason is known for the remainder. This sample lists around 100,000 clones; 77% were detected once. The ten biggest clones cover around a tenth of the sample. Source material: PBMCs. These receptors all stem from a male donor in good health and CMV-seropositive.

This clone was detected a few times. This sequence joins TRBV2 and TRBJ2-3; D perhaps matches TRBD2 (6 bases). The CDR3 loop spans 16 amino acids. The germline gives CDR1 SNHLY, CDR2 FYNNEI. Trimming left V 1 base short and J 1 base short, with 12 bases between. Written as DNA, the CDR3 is TGTGCCAGCAGTGAAGGAGGAGCTAGCGGCACAGATACGCAGTATTTT. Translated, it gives CASSEGGASGTDTQYF.

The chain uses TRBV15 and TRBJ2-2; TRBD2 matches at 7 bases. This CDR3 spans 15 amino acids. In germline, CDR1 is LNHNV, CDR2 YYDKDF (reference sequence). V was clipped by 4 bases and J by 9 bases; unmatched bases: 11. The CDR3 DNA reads TGTGCCACCAGCAAAGGGACTATCGCTCAGCGGGAGCTGTTTTTT. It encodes CATSKGTIAQRELFF.

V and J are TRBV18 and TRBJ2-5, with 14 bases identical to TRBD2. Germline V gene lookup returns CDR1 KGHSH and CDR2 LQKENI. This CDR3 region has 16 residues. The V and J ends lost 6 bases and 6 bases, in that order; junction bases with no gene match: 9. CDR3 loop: CASSHGTSGSVQTQYF. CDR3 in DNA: TGTGCCAGCTCTCATGGGACTAGCGGGAGCGTACAGACCCAGTACTTC.

The CDR3 nucleotides are TGTGCCATCAGTGAGGGGACAGGGGGGGCAGATACGCAGTATTTT. It specifies CAISEGTGGADTQYF. This chain joins TRBV10-3 and TRBJ2-3; 11 bases fit TRBD1. CDR1 and CDR2 (germline): ENHRY, SYGVKD. This CDR3 is built from 15 residues. V shed 2 bases and J 4 bases; nucleotides not matched to a gene: 2.

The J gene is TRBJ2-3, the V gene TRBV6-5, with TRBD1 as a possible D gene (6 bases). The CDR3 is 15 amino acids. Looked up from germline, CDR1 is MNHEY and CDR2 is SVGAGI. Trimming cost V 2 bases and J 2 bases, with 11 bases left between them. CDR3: CASSYTGFATDTQYF. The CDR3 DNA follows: TGTGCCAGCAGTTACACAGGGTTTGCCACAGATACGCAGTATTTT.

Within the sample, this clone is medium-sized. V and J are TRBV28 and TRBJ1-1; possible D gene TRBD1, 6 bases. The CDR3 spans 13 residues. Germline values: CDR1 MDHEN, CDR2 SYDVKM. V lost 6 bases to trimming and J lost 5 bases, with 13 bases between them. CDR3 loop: CASSWTQGTEAFF. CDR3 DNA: TGTGCCAGCAGCTGGACTCAGGGGACTGAAGCTTTCTTT.

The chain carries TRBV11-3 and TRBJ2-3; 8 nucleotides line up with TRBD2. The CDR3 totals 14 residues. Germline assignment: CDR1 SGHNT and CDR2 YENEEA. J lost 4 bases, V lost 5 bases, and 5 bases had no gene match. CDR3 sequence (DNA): TGTGCCAGCAGCCCCGGGAGGGCCGCAGATACGCAGTATTTT. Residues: CASSPGRAADTQYF.

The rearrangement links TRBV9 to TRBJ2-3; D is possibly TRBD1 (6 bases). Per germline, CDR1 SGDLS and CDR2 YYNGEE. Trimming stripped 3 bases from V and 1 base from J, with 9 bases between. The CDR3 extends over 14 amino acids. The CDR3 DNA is TGTGCCAGCAGCGCATGGACAGGCACAGATACGCAGTATTTT. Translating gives CASSAWTGTDTQYF. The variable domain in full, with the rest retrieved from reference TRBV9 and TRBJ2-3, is DSGVTQTPKHLITATGQRVTLRCSPRSGDLSVYWYQQSLDQGLQFLIQYYNGEERAKGNILERFSAQQFPDLHSELNLSSLELGDSALYFCASSAWTGTDTQYFGPGTRLTVL.

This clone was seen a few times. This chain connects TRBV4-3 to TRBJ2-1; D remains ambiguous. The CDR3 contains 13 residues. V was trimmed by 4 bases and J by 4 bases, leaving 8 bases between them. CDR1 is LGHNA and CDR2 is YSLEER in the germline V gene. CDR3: CASSPAGYNEQFF. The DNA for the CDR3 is TGCGCCAGCAGCCCCGCCGGTTACAATGAGCAGTTCTTC.

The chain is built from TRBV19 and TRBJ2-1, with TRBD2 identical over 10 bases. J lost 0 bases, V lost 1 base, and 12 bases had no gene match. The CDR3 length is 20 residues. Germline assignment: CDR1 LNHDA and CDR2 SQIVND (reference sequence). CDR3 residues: CASSIVGRSGGGSSYNEQFF. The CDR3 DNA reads TGTGCCAGTAGTATAGTTGGTCGGAGCGGGGGGGGTAGCTCCTACAATGAGCAGTTCTTC.

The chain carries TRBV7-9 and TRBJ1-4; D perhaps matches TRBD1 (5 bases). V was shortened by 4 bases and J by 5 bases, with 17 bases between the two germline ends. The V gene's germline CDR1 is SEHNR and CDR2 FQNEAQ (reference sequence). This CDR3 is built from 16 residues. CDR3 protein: CASSWGGSRGNEKLFF. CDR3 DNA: TGTGCCAGCAGCTGGGGCGGGTCGCGGGGAAATGAAAAACTGTTTTTT.

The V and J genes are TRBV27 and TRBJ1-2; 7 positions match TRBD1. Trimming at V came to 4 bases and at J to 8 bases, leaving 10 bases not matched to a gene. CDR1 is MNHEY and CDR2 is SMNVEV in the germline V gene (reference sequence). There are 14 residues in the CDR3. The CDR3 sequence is CASSSLLGQLGYTF. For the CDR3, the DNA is TGTGCCAGCAGTTCACTATTGGGACAGCTGGGCTACACCTTC.

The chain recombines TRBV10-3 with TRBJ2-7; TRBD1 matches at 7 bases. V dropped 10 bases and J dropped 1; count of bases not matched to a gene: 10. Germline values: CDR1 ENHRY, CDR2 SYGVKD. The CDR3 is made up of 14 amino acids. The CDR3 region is CATQRTGSSYEQYF. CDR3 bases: TGTGCCACCCAGAGGACAGGTAGTTCCTACGAGCAGTACTTC.

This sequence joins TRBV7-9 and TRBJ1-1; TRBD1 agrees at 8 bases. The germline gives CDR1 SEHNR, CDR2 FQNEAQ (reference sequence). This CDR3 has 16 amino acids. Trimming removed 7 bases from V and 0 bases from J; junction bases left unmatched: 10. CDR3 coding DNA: TGTGCCAGCACCCCAACCCCGGGACAGGTGAACACTGAAGCTTTCTTT. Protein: CASTPTPGQVNTEAFF.

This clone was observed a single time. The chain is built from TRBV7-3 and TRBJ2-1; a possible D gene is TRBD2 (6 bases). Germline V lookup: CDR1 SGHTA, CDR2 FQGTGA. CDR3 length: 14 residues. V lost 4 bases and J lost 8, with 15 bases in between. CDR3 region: CASSSGLPPDEQFF. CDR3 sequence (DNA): TGTGCCAGCAGCTCGGGACTCCCCCCAGATGAGCAGTTCTTC.

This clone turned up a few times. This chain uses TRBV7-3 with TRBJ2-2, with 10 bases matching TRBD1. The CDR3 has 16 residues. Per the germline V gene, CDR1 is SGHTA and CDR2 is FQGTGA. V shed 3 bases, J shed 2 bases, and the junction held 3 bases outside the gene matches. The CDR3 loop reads CASSFRQGANTGELFF. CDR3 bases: TGTGCCAGCAGCTTTAGACAGGGGGCAAACACCGGGGAGCTGTTTTTT.

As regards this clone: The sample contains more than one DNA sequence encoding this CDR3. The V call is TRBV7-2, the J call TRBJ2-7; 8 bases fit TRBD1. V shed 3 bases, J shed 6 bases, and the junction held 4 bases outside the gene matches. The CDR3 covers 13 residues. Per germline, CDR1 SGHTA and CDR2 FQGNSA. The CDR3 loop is CASSFGQGSEQYF. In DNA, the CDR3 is TGTGCCAGCAGCTTCGGACAGGGTAGCGAGCAGTACTTC.

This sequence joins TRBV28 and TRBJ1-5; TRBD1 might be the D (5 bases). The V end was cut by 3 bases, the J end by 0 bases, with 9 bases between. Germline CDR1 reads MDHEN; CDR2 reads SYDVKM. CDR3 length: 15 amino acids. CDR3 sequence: CASSLGPSSNQPQHF. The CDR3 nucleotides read TGTGCCAGCAGTTTGGGGCCGAGTAGCAATCAGCCCCAGCATTTT. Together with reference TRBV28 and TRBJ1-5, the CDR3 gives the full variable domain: DVKVTQSSRYLVKRTGEKVFLECVQDMDHENMFWYRQDPGLGLRLIYFSYDVKMKEKGDIPEGYSVSREKKERFSLILESASTNQTSMYLCASSLGPSSNQPQHFGDGTRLSIL.

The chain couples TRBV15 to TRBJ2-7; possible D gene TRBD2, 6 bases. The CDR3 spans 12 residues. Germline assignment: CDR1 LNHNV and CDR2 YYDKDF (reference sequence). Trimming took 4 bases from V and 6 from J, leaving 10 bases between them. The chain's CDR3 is CATSIQGGEQYF. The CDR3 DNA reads TGTGCCACCAGCATTCAGGGAGGCGAGCAGTACTTC.

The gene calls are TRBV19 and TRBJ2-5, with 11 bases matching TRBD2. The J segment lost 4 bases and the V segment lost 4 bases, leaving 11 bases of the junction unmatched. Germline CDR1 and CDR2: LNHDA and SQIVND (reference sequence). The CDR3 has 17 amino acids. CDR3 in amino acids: CASSTGYSGRAGETQYF. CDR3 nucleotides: TGTGCCAGTAGTACGGGATATAGCGGGAGGGCCGGAGAGACCCAGTACTTC. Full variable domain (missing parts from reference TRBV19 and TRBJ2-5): DGGITQSPKYLFRKEGQNVTLSCEQNLNHDAMYWYRQDPGQGLRLIYYSQIVNDFQKGDIAEGYSVSREKKESFPLTVTSAQKNPTAFYLCASSTGYSGRAGETQYFGPGTRLLVL.

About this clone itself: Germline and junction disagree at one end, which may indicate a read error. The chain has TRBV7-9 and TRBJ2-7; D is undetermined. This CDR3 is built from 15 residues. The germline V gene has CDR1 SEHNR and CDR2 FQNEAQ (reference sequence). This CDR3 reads CSSSFDSGAYEEQYF. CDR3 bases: TGTTCCAGCAGCTTCGATTCAGGTGCTTACGAGGAGCAGTACTTC.

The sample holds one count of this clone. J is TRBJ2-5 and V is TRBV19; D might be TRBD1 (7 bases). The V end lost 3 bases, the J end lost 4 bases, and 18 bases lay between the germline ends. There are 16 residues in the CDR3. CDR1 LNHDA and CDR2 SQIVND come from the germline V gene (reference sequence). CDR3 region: CASSIRRQGLGETQYF. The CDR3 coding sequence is TGTGCCAGTAGTATTCGTCGACAGGGACTTGGAGAGACCCAGTACTTC.

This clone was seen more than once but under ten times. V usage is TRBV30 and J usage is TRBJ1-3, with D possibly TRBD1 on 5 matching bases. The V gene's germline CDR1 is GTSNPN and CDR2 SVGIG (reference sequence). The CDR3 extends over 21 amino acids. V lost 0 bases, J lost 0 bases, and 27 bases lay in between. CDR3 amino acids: CAWSVIVGQKRNRFSGNTIYF. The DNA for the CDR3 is TGTGCCTGGAGTGTAATTGTGGGGCAGAAAAGAAACCGTTTCTCTGGAAACACCATATATTTT.

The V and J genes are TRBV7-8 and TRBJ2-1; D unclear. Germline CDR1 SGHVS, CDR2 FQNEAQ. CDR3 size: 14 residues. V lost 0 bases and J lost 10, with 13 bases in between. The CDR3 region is CASSLAVFAREQFF. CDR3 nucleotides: TGTGCCAGCAGCTTAGCGGTATTTGCCCGGGAGCAGTTCTTC.

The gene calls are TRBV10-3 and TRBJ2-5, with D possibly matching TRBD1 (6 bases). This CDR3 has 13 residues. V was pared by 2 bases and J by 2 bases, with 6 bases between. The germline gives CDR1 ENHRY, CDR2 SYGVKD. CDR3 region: CAISETGQETQYF. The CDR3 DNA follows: TGTGCCATCAGTGAGACAGGGCAAGAGACCCAGTACTTC.

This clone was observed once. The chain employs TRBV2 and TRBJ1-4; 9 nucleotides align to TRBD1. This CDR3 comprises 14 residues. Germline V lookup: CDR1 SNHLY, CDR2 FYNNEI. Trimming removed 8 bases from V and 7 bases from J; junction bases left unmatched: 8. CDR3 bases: TGTGCCAGCCAAGGACAGGGGCGAGGTGAAAAACTGTTTTTT. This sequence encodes CASQGQGRGEKLFF.

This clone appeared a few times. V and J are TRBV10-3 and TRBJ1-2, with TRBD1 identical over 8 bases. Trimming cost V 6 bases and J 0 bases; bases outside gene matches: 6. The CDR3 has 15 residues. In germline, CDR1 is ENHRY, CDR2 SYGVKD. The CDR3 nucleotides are TGTGCCATCAGCGCACCGACAGGGGCTAACTATGGCTACACCTTC. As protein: CAISAPTGANYGYTF.

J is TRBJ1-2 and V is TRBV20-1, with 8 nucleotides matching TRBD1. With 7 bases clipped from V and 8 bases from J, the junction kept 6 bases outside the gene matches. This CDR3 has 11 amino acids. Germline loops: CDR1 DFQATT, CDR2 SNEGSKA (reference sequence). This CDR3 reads CSGDRGGGYTF. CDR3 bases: TGCAGTGGCGACAGGGGTGGGGGCTACACCTTC.

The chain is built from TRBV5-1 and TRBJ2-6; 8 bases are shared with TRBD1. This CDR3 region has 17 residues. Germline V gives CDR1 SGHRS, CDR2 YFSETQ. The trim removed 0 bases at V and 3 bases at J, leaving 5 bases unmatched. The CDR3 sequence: CASSLAGTGGGANVLTF. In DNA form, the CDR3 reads TGCGCCAGCAGCTTGGCCGGGACAGGCGGTGGGGCCAACGTCCTGACTTTC.

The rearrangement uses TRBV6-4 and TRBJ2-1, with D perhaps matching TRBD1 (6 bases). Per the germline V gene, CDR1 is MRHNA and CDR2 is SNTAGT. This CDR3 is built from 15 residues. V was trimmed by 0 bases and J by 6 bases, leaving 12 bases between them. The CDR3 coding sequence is TGTGCCAGCAGTGACTCTGGGACACCGCTCAATGAGCAGTTCTTC. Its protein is CASSDSGTPLNEQFF.

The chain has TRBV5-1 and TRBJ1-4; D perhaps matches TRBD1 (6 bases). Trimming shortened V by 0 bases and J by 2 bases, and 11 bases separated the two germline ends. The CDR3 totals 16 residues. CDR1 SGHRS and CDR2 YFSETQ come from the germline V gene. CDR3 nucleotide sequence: TGCGCCAGCAGCTTGGTAGGGGGATTTACTAATGAAAAACTGTTTTTT. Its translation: CASSLVGGFTNEKLFF.